These T cell receptor beta chains were read from a single sample in a study of blood T cell repertoires in COVID-19. Libraries were prepared by immunoSEQ multiplex PCR; TCRdb keeps only in-frame clonotypes and omits some of them. In the table there are hundreds of thousands of clones, 80% to 90% of which are singletons. The sample comprised PBMCs or T cells enriched from blood (not recorded which). These receptors were taken from a woman younger than 35 who had recovered from COVID-19. CDR3s include the opening cysteine and the closing phenylalanine or tryptophan. D genes are given only for firm matches. Expanded clones are given a class, and other clones once, few, many or no size at all.

NA	TRBV4-1	TRBJ1-1	NA	TGCGCCAGCAGCCAAGTAGTACAGTTCAGGGGAGCTTTCTTT	CASSQVVQFRGAFF
NA	TRBV11-1	TRBJ1-3	once	TGTGCCAGCAGCTCCCGGCCGGGGAACACCATATATTTT	CASSSRPGNTIYF
TRBD1	TRBV7-9	TRBJ2-7	NA	TGTGCCAGCAGCCAGGGACAGGGGACGTACTTC	CASSQGQGTYF
NA	TRBV7-3	TRBJ2-3	NA	TGTGCCAGCAGCTCGATAGCTGGCACAGATACGCAGTATTTT	CASSSIAGTDTQYF
NA	TRBV21-1	TRBJ2-1	NA	TGTGCCAGCAGCAAGACCCCGGTGGGGACAGGGGACAGCAATGAGCAGTTCTTC	CASSKTPVGTGDSNEQFF
NA	TRBV21-1	TRBJ1-1	NA	TGTGCCAGCAGCAAAAAAAACAGGGAAAGGTACACTGAAGCTTTCTTT	CASSKKNRERYTEAFF
TRBD1	TRBV23-1	TRBJ2-7	NA	TGCGCCAGCAGCCCCGGACAGGGGAGTTGGTACTACGAGCAGTACTTC	CASSPGQGSWYYEQYF
TRBD1	TRBV27	TRBJ2-3	NA	TGTGCCAGCGGGACAGGGATTGTAGATACGCAGTATTTT	CASGTGIVDTQYF
NA	TRBV28	TRBJ1-6	once	TGTGCCAGCAGTTTAAGGGCGGGGCCCAATTCACCCCTCCACTTT	CASSLRAGPNSPLHF
NA	TRBV7-2	TRBJ1-3	NA	TGTGCCAGCAGCTCGAGTCGCTACTATGGAAACACCATATATTTT	CASSSSRYYGNTIYF
NA	TRBV5-1	TRBJ1-5	NA	TGCGCCAGCAGCACCCTACCGCAGGGTCCCCGAGGTCAGCCCCAGCATTTT	CASSTLPQGPRGQPQHF
TRBD1	TRBV6-5	TRBJ2-7	NA	TGTGCCAGCAGTACCACGGGACAGGGTCGGAAGCAGTACTTC	CASSTTGQGRKQYF
NA	TRBV5-1	TRBJ1-1	NA	TGCGCCAGCAGCTGGATTATAGGGGGTGAGTCGTTCGGAGCTTTCTTT	CASSWIIGGESFGAFF
TRBD1	TRBV7-9	TRBJ1-2	NA	TGTGCCAGCAGTTTCATGCGGGACAGGGACTATGGCTACACCTTC	CASSFMRDRDYGYTF
NA	TRBV7-3	TRBJ2-1	NA	TGTGCCAGCAGCTTAATGCACTCTTCCAATGAGCAGTTCTTC	CASSLMHSSNEQFF
NA	TRBV11-2	TRBJ1-3	NA	TGTGCCAGCAGCTTAAGGGGGGGAGCTGGAAACACCATATATTTT	CASSLRGGAGNTIYF
TRBD1	TRBV5-1	TRBJ2-2	NA	TGCGCCAGCAGCACCGGGACAGGGCGGACCGGGGAGCTGTTTTTT	CASSTGTGRTGELFF
TRBD2	TRBV7-8	TRBJ2-3	NA	TGTGCCAGCAGCCCCTATGGCGGGGGGAGCACAGATACGCAGTATTTT	CASSPYGGGSTDTQYF
TRBD2	TRBV28	TRBJ2-7	NA	TGTGCCAGCAGAAAGAGCGGGGTAGCCTACGAGCAGTACTTC	CASRKSGVAYEQYF
NA	TRBV7-6	TRBJ1-3	NA	TGTGCCAGCAGCTTAGGCGGGGGAGCTGGAAACACCATATATTTT	CASSLGGGAGNTIYF
NA	TRBV4-3	TRBJ2-4	NA	TGCGCCAGCAGCCCTTATACAGGGAATCAGCATATTCAGTACTTC	CASSPYTGNQHIQYF
TRBD1	TRBV27	TRBJ2-7	NA	TGTGCCAGCAGTTCCGGGACAGGGGCTGGAAAGCAGTACTTC	CASSSGTGAGKQYF
NA	TRBV30	TRBJ1-2	NA	TGTGCCTGGAAAAGGGGGGGGGATAATGGCTACACCTTC	CAWKRGGDNGYTF
NA	TRBV21-1	TRBJ1-1	NA	TGTGCAAAGAGAGGGGGCAGGTTTTTCATGAACACTGAAGCTTTCTTT	CAKRGGRFFMNTEAFF
TRBD1	TRBV5-1	TRBJ2-5	NA	TGCGCCAGCAGCTTGGAGGGGACAGCCCTAGAGACCCAGTACTTC	CASSLEGTALETQYF
NA	TRBV7-2	TRBJ2-7	NA	TGTGCCAGCAGCTTTGGCGGGGGCTCTTACGAGCAGTACTTC	CASSFGGGSYEQYF
TRBD1	TRBV29-1	TRBJ2-5	NA	TGCAGCGCCGGGGACAGGGCAGAGACCCAGTACTTC	CSAGDRAETQYF
NA	TRBV5-8	TRBJ2-5	NA	TGTGCCAGCAGCTTGGCGGGGTACCCGCCGGGGACCCAGTACTTC	CASSLAGYPPGTQYF
TRBD1	TRBV6-4	TRBJ1-2	once	TGTGCCAGCAGTGACCCCGGACAGGGGCTCGGGTACACCTTC	CASSDPGQGLGYTF